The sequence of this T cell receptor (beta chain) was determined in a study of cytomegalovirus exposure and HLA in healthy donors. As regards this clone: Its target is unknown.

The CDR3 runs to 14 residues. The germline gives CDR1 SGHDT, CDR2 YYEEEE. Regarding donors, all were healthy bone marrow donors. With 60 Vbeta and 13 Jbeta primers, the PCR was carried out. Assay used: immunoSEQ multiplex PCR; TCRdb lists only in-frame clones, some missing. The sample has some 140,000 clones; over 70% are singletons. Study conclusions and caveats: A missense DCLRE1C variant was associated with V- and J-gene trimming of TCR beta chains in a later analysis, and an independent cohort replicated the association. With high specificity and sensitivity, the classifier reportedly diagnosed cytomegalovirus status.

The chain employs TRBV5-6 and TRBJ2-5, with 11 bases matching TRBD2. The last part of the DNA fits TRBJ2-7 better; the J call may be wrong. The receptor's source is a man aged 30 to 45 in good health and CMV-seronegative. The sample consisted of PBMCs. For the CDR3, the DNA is TGTGCCAGCAGCTTACTAGCGGGAGAGCTCGAGCAGTACTTC. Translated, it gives CASSLLAGELEQYF.